The entry that follows covers one T cell receptor (beta chain) sequence. The data were obtained in a study of T cell responses to AZD1222 COVID-19 vaccine. TCRdb's copy holds only in-frame clones and misses some; the assay was immunoSEQ multiplex PCR. The sample has 120,000 or so clones; more than 85% are singletons. V shed 3 bases, J shed 5 bases, and the junction held 12 bases outside the gene matches. Germline V CDR1 and CDR2: LGHNA, YNFKEQ. This CDR3 has 17 amino acids. The source is an adult in good health. The sequencing here drew on peripheral blood, taken on day 0 of AZD1222 vaccination. The chain joins TRBV4-2 to TRBJ2-3; 9 bases align to TRBD2. CDR3 sequence (DNA): TGTGCCAGCAGCCATAACCGTGGGCGGGAGGGCGTAGATACGCAGTATTTT. This sequence encodes CASSHNRGREGVDTQYF.